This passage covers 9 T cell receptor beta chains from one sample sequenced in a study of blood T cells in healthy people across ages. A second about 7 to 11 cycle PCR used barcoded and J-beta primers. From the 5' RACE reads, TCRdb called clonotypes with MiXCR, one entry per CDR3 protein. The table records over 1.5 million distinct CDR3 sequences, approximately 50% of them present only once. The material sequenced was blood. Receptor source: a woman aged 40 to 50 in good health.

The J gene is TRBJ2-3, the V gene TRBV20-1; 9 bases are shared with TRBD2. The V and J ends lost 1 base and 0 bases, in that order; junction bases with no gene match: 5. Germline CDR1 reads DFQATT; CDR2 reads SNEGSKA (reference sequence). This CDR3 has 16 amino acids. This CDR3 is CSARASGAYSTDTQYF. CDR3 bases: TGCAGTGCTAGAGCTAGCGGGGCGTATAGCACAGATACGCAGTATTTT.

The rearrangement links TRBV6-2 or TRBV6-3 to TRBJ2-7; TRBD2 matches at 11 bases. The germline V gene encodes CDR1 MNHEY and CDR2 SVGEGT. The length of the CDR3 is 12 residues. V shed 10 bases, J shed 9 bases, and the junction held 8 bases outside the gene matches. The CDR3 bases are TGTGCCATCCAATCCGGGACTAGCGGGCAGTACTTC. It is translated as CAIQSGTSGQYF.

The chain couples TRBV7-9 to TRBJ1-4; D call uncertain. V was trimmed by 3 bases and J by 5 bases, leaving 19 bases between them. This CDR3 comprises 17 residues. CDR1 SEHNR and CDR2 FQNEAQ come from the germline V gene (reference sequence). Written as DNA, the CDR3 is TGTGCCAGCAGCTTGGCTGTCTCCCAGTTAACGAATGAAAAACTGTTTTTT. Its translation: CASSLAVSQLTNEKLFF.

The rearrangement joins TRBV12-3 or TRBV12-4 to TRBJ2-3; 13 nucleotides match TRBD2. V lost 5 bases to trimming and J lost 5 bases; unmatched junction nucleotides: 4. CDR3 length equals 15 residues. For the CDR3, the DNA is TGTGCCAGCAGTCTAGGACTAGCGGGGGAAGATACGCAGTATTTT. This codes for CASSLGLAGEDTQYF.

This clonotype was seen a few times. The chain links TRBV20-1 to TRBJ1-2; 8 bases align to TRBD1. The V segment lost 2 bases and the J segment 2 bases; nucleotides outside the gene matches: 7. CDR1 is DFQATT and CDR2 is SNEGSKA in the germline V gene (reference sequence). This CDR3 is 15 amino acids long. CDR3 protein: CSARRDRGSNYGYTF. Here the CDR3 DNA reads TGCAGTGCTAGAAGAGACAGGGGCAGCAACTATGGCTACACCTTC.

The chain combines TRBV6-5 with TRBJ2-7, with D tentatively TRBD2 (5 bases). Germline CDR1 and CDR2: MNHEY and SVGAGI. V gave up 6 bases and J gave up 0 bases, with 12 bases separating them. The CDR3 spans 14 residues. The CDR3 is CASRVTGLSYEQYF. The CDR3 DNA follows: TGTGCCAGCAGGGTAACTGGACTCTCCTACGAGCAGTACTTC.

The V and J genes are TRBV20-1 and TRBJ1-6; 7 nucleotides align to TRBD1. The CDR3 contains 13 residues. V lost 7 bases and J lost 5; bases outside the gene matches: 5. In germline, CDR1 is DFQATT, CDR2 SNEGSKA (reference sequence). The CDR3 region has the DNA TGCAGTGTACGAAGGGGGCATAATTCACCCCTCCACTTT. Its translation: CSVRRGHNSPLHF.

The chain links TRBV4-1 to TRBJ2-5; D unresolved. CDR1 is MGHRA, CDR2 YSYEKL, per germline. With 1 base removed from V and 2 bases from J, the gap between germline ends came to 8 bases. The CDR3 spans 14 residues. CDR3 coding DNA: TGCGCCAGCAGCCAAGCGGACGTTCAAGAGACCCAGTACTTC. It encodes CASSQADVQETQYF.

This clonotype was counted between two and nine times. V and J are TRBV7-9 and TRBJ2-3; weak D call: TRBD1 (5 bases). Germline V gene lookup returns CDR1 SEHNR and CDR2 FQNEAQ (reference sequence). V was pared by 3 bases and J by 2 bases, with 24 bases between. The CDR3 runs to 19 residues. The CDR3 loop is CASSLDNLAGRVPTDTQYF. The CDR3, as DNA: TGTGCCAGCAGCTTGGACAACCTCGCTGGCCGTGTCCCCACAGATACGCAGTATTTT.